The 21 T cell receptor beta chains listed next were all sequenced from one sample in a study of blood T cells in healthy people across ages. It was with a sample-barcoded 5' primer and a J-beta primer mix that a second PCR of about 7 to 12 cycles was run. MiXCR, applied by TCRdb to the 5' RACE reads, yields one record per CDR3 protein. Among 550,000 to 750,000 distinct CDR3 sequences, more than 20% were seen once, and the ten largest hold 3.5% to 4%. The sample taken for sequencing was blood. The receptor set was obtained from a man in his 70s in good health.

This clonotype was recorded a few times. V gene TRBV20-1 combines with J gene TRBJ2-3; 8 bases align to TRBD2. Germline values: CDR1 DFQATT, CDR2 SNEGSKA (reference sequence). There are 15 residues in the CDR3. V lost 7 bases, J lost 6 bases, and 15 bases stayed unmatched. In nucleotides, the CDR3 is TGCAGTGGCCTCGGACTAGCCGGATTCGGGGATACGCAGTATTTT. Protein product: CSGLGLAGFGDTQYF.

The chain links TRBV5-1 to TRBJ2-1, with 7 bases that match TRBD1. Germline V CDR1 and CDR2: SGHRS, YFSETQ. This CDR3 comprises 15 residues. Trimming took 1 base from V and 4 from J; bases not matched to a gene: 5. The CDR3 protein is CASSLTGAMYNEQFF. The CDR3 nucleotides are TGCGCCAGCAGCTTGACAGGGGCCATGTACAATGAGCAGTTCTTC.

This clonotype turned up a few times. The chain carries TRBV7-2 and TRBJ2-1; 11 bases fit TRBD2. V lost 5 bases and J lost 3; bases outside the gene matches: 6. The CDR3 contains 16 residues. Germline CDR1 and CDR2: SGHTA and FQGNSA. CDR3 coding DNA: TGTGCCAGCAGCATCCTTAGCGGGAGGGACTACAATGAGCAGTTCTTC. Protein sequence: CASSILSGRDYNEQFF. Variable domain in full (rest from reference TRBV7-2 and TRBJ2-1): GAGVSQSPSNKVTEKGKDVELRCDPISGHTALYWYRQSLGQGLEFLIYFQGNSAPDKSGLPSDRFSAERTGGSVSTLTIQRTQQEDSAVYLCASSILSGRDYNEQFFGPGTRLTVL.

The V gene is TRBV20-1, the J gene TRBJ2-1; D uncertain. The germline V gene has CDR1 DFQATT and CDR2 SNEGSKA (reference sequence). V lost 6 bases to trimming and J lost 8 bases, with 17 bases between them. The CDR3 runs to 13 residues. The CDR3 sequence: CSAPDHAKDEQFF. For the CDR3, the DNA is TGCAGTGCCCCGGACCATGCCAAGGATGAGCAGTTCTTC.

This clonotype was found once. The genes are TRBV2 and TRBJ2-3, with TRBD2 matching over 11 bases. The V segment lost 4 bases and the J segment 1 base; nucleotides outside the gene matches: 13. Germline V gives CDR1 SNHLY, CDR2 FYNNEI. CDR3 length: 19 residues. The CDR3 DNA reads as TGTGCCAGCAGTGTCCCGGGGGTAGCGGGGGGGCCTGGCACAGATACGCAGTATTTT. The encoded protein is CASSVPGVAGGPGTDTQYF.

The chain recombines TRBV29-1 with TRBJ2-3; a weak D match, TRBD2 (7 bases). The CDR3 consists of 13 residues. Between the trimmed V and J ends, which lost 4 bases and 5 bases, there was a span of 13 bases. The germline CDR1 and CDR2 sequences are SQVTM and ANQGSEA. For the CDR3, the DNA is TGCAGCGTTGTAGGGGGGGCGAAAGATACGCAGTATTTT. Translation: CSVVGGAKDTQYF.

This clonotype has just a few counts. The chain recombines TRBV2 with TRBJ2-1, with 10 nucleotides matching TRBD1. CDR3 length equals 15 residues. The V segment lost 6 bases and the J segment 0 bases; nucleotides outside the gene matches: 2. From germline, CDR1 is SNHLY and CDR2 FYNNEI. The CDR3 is CASSGQGGSYNEQFF. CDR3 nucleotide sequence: TGTGCCAGCAGCGGACAGGGGGGCTCCTACAATGAGCAGTTCTTC.

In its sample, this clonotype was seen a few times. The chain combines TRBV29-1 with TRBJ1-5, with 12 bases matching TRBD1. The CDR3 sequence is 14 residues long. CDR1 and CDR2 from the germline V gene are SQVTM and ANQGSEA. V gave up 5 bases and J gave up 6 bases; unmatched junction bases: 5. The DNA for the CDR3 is TGCAGCGTTTCGGGGGACAGGGGGCTTCAGCCCCAGCATTTT. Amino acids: CSVSGDRGLQPQHF. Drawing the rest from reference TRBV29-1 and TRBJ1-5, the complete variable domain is SAVISQKPSRDICQRGTSLTIQCQVDSQVTMMFWYRQQPGQSLTLIATANQGSEATYESGFVIDKFPISRPNLTFSTLTVSNMSPEDSSIYLCSVSGDRGLQPQHFGDGTRLSIL.

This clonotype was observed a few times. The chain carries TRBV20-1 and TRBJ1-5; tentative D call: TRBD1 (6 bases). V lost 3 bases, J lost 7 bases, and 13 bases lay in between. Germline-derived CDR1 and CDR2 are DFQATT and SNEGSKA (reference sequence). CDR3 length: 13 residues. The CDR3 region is CSASMPGAQPQHF. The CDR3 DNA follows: TGCAGTGCTAGTATGCCAGGGGCCCAGCCCCAGCATTTT.

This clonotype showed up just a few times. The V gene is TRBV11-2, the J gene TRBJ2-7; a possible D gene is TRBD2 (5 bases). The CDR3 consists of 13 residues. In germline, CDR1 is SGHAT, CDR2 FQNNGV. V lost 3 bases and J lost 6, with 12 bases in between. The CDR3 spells CASSFGERGEQYF. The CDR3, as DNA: TGTGCCAGCAGCTTCGGTGAACGGGGCGAGCAGTACTTC. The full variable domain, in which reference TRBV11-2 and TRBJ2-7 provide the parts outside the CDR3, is EAGVAQSPRYKIIEKRQSVAFWCNPISGHATLYWYQQILGQGPKLLIQFQNNGVVDDSQLPKDRFSAERLKGVDSTLKIQPAKLEDSAVYLCASSFGERGEQYFGPGTRLTVT.

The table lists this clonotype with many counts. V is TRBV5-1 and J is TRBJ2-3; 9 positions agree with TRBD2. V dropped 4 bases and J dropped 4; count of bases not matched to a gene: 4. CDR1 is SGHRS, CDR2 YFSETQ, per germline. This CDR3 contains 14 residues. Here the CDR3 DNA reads TGCGCCAGCAGCCGAGCGGGAGGTTCAGATACGCAGTATTTT. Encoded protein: CASSRAGGSDTQYF.

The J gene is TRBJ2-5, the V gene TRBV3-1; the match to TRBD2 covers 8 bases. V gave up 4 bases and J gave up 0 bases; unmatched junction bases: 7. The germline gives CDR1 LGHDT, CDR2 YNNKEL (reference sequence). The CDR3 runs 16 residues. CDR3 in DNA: TGTGCCAGCAGCCCCGGACTAGCCACCTACCAAGAGACCCAGTACTTC. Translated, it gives CASSPGLATYQETQYF.

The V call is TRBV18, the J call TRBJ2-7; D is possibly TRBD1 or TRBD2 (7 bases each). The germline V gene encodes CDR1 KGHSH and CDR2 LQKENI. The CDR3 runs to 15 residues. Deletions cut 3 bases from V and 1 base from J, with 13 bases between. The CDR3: CASSPSRGGSYEQYF. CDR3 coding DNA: TGTGCCAGCTCACCTTCCAGGGGGGGGTCCTACGAGCAGTACTTC.

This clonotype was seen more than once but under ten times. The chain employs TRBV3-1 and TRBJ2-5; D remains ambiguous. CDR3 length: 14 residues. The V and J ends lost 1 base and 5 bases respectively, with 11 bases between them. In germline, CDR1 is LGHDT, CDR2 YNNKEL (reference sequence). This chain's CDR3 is CASSQVWQRETQYF. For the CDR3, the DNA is TGTGCCAGCAGCCAAGTATGGCAGAGGGAGACCCAGTACTTC.

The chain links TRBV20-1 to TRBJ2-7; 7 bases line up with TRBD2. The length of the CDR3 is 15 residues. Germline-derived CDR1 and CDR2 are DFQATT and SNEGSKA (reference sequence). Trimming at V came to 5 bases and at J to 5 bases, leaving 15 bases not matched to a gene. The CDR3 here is CSAEELRGRGDEQYF. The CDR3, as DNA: TGCAGTGCTGAAGAACTACGAGGGAGGGGCGACGAGCAGTACTTC.

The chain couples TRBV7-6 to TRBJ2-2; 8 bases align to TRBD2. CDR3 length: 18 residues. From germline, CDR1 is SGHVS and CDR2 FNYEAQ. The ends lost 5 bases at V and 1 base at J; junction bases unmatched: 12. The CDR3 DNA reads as TGTGCCAGCAGCGCCCGGGTGTTAGCGGGACAGAACACCGGGGAGCTGTTTTTT. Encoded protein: CASSARVLAGQNTGELFF.

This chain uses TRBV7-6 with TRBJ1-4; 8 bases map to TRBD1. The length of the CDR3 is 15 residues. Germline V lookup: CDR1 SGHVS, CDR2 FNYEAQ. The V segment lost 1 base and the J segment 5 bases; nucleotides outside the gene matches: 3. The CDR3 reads CASSLGAGGNEKLFF. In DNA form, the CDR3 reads TGTGCCAGCAGCTTAGGAGCAGGGGGCAATGAAAAACTGTTTTTT.

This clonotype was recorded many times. CDR3 nucleotide sequence: TGCAGTGCTTCACGCCGGGAGCCGCGGGAGACCCAGTACTTC. Translated: CSASRREPRETQYF. The chain carries TRBV20-1 and TRBJ2-5, with TRBD2 as a possible D gene (6 bases). Deletions cut 5 bases from V and 5 bases from J, with 18 bases between. The germline gives CDR1 DFQATT, CDR2 SNEGSKA (reference sequence). The CDR3 length is 14 residues.

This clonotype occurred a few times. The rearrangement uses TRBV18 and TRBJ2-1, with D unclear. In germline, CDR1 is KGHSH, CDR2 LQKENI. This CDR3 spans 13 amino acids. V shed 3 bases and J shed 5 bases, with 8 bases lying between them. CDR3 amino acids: CASSPIGNNEQFF. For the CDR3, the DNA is TGTGCCAGCTCACCGATAGGCAACAATGAGCAGTTCTTC.

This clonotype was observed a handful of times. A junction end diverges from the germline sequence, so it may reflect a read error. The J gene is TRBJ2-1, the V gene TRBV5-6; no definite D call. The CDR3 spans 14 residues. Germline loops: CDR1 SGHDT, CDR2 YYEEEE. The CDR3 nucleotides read TGTGCCGGCAGCTTGGTTGGCCGCTACAATGAGCAGTTCTTC. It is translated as CAGSLVGRYNEQFF. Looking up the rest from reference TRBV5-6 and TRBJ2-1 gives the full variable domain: DAGVTQSPTHLIKTRGQQVTLRCSPKSGHDTVSWYQQALGQGPQFIFQYYEEEERQRGNFPDRFSGHQFPNYSSELNVNALLLGDSALYLCAGSLVGRYNEQFFGPGTRLTVL.

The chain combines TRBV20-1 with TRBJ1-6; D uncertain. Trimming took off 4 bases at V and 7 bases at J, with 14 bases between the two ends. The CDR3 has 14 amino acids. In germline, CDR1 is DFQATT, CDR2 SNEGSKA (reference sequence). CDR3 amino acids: CSAKLGPGNSPLHF. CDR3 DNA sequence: TGCAGTGCTAAGCTGGGTCCGGGGAATTCACCCCTCCACTTT.